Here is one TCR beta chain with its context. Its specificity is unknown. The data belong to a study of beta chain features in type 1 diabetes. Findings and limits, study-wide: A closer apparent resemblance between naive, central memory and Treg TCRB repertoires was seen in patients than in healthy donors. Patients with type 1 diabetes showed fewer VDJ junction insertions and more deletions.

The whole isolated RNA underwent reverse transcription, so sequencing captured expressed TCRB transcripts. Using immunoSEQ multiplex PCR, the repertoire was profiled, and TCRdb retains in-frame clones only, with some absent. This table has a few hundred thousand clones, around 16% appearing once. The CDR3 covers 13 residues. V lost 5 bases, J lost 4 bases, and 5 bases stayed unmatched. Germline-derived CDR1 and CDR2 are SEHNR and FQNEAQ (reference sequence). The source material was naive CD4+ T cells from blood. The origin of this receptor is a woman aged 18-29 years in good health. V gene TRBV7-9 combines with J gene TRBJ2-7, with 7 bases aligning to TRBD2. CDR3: CASSVGLPYEQYF. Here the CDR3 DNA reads TGTGCCAGCAGCGTGGGACTACCGTACGAGCAGTACTTC.